Listed below are T cell receptor beta chains from one sample, sequenced in a study of blood T cell repertoires in COVID-19. Only in-frame clones appear in the TCRdb table, and some are missing; sequencing was by immunoSEQ multiplex PCR. The sample shows roughly 180,000 clones, 70% to 90% of them seen only once. Sequenced sample: peripheral blood. The receptors stem from a woman in her fifties or sixties with COVID-19, enrolled during active disease. Both conserved end residues are part of each CDR3. The D gene is left open where the match is weak. Size is stated for part of the rows, as once, few or many counts, or as a class when the clone is expanded.

D: -; size: few; J: TRBJ1-2; V: TRBV19; DNA: TGTGCCAGTAGGCGGGACAACTATGGCTACACCTTC; CDR3: CASRRDNYGYTF
D: TRBD2; size: once; J: TRBJ2-3; V: TRBV10-3; DNA: TGTGCCATCAGCCTTAGCGGGGGGATAGATACGCAGTATTTT; CDR3: CAISLSGGIDTQYF
D: TRBD1; size: -; J: TRBJ2-1; V: TRBV2; DNA: TGTGCCAGCAGTCAGGACAGGGGATCAGGGAATGAGCAGTTCTTC; CDR3: CASSQDRGSGNEQFF
D: TRBD1; size: few; J: TRBJ2-5; V: TRBV7-7; DNA: TGTGCCAGCAGCCATGGACAGGGTACAGGGACCCAGTACTTC; CDR3: CASSHGQGTGTQYF
D: TRBD1; size: -; J: TRBJ2-7; V: TRBV12-3/TRBV12-4; DNA: TGTGCCAGCCAACAGGGGGTTTCCTACGAGCAGTACTTC; CDR3: CASQQGVSYEQYF
D: TRBD1; size: -; J: TRBJ1-2; V: TRBV6-2/TRBV6-3; DNA: TGTGCCAGCAGTTACTCCGGGACAGTTTATGGCTACACCTTC; CDR3: CASSYSGTVYGYTF
D: TRBD1; size: -; J: TRBJ2-1; V: TRBV27; DNA: TGTGCCAGCGGGACAGGGGGAAGGGAGCAGTTCTTC; CDR3: CASGTGGREQFF
D: -; size: -; J: TRBJ2-5; V: TRBV9; DNA: TGTGCCAGCAGCGCGCCCGGGGGCGGGGGATACCAAGAGACCCAGTACTTC; CDR3: CASSAPGGGGYQETQYF
D: -; size: few; J: TRBJ2-4; V: TRBV6-2/TRBV6-3; DNA: TGTGCCAGCAGCCGTAAGACGGGAAACATTCAGTACTTC; CDR3: CASSRKTGNIQYF
D: -; size: -; J: TRBJ1-2; V: TRBV30; DNA: TGTGCCTGGAGTTTCCAGTATGGCTACACCTTC; CDR3: CAWSFQYGYTF
D: TRBD1; size: -; J: TRBJ1-2; V: TRBV5-8; DNA: TGTGCCAGCAGCAGGGGACAGGGATTGGCCTATGGCTACACCTTC; CDR3: CASSRGQGLAYGYTF
D: -; size: -; J: TRBJ2-5; V: TRBV12-3/TRBV12-4; DNA: TGTGCCAGCAGTTTTATGTACCAAGAGACCCAGTACTTC; CDR3: CASSFMYQETQYF
D: TRBD1; size: once; J: TRBJ2-4; V: TRBV5-1; DNA: TGCGCCAGCAGCTTCGGGGGTACCGGGACAGGGGCTAACATTCAGTACTTC; CDR3: CASSFGGTGTGANIQYF
D: TRBD2; size: -; J: TRBJ2-1; V: TRBV3-1/TRBV3-2; DNA: TGTGCCAGCAGCCACCGCGGGAGCTCCTACAATGAGCAGTTCTTC; CDR3: CASSHRGSSYNEQFF
D: -; size: -; J: TRBJ1-5; V: TRBV21-1; DNA: TGTGCCAGCACCACCCAGGGACATTTTTATAGCAATCAGCCCCAGCATTTT; CDR3: CASTTQGHFYSNQPQHF
D: TRBD1; size: -; J: TRBJ2-7; V: TRBV3-1/TRBV3-2; DNA: TGTGCCAGCAGCCAAACTGGACAGGGAGCCTACGAGCAGTACTTC; CDR3: CASSQTGQGAYEQYF
D: -; size: -; J: TRBJ2-7; V: TRBV21-1; DNA: TGTGCCAGCAGCAAAGTTAGGACTAGCAAATCATATTCCTACGAGCAGTACTTC; CDR3: CASSKVRTSKSYSYEQYF
D: TRBD1; size: -; J: TRBJ1-2; V: TRBV4-1; DNA: TGCGCCAGCAGCCAAGGGAGCACAGGGGTCGGAGGCTACACCTTC; CDR3: CASSQGSTGVGGYTF
D: TRBD2; size: -; J: TRBJ2-2; V: TRBV7-2; DNA: TGTGCCAGCAGCCCAAGTGAGACTAGCGGGGGGGCTGGGGAGCTGTTTTTT; CDR3: CASSPSETSGGAGELFF
D: TRBD1; size: -; J: TRBJ1-5; V: TRBV7-8; DNA: TGTGCCAGCAGCTTTGGTCAGGGGGCCTATTATAGCAATCAGCCCCAGCATTTT; CDR3: CASSFGQGAYYSNQPQHF
D: TRBD1; size: -; J: TRBJ1-3; V: TRBV5-1; DNA: TGCGCCAGCAGCTTCGGACAGGGACTTGGAAACACCATATATTTT; CDR3: CASSFGQGLGNTIYF
D: -; size: -; J: TRBJ1-1; V: TRBV6-5; DNA: TGTGCCAGTTTCGACAGACTCAACACTGAAGCTTTCTTT; CDR3: CASFDRLNTEAFF
D: -; size: -; J: TRBJ2-7; V: TRBV3-1/TRBV3-2; DNA: TGTGCCAGCAGCCAAGATAGGTCGGGGCAGTACTTC; CDR3: CASSQDRSGQYF
D: TRBD2; size: -; J: TRBJ2-7; V: TRBV10-3; DNA: TGTGCCATCAGCCATAGCGGGGTCACCTACGAGCAGTACTTC; CDR3: CAISHSGVTYEQYF